The next 29 T cell receptor beta chains were all read from a single sample in a study of T-cell memory formation after mild COVID-19. TCRdb called the 5' RACE reads again in MiXCR, with one record for every CDR3 protein. This sample has about 420,000 distinct CDR3 sequences, with less than 25% found just once. The sequenced material came from PBMCs or a T cell subset sorted from them (not recorded which). These receptors originate from an adult woman who had mild COVID-19 (a few samples of this study predate the infection). Cell type and time point are not known.

This clonotype was recorded a few times. The chain uses TRBV12-3 or TRBV12-4 and TRBJ1-5; D possibly corresponds to TRBD1 (5 bases). The V end lost 3 bases, the J end lost 3 bases, and 6 bases lay between the germline ends. The CDR3 totals 13 residues. The CDR3 DNA reads as TGTGCCAGCAGTTTGGACAACAATCAGCCCCAGCATTTT. It is translated as CASSLDNNQPQHF.

This clonotype has more than one count but fewer than ten. This chain uses TRBV7-3 with TRBJ2-2, with a weak D call TRBD2 (5 bases). The CDR3 length is 17 residues. Germline loops: CDR1 SGHTA, CDR2 FQGTGA. Trimming removed 5 bases at V and 0 bases at J, with 16 bases between. Written as DNA, the CDR3 is TGTGCCAGCAGCCCCCTCCCGCGGGTAACGAACACCGGGGAGCTGTTTTTT. As protein: CASSPLPRVTNTGELFF.

The genes are TRBV5-1 and TRBJ1-2, with D uncertain. Germline CDR1 SGHRS, CDR2 YFSETQ. Trimming took 1 base from V and 8 from J, leaving 12 bases between them. The CDR3 is made up of 13 amino acids. Here the CDR3 DNA reads TGCGCCAGCAGCTTGTCGGGATCGGAGGGCTACACCTTC. Protein: CASSLSGSEGYTF.

This clonotype was observed many times. The chain uses TRBV27 and TRBJ2-7; D remains ambiguous. This CDR3 has 15 residues. Trimming removed 0 bases from V and 3 bases from J, with 12 bases in between. Germline V gives CDR1 MNHEY, CDR2 SMNVEV (reference sequence). CDR3 bases: TGTGCCAGCAGTTTATCTGTACCGGCCTTCTACGAGCAGTACTTC. Protein sequence: CASSLSVPAFYEQYF.

This clonotype has a count of ten or more. The chain couples TRBV12-3 or TRBV12-4 to TRBJ2-7; possibly TRBD2 for D (6 bases). V lost 5 bases, J lost 4 bases, and 12 bases lay in between. The CDR3 totals 13 residues. CDR3 sequence (DNA): TGTGCCAGCAGTCCCGCCGGGGGTTACGAGCAGTACTTC. Translating gives CASSPAGGYEQYF.

This clonotype was observed a handful of times. The chain joins TRBV3-1 to TRBJ1-1, with D unclear. This CDR3 comprises 13 residues. The germline V gene has CDR1 LGHDT and CDR2 YNNKEL (reference sequence). V was pared by 4 bases and J by 8 bases, with 14 bases between. CDR3 sequence reads: CASSRVTNGEAFF. The CDR3, as DNA: TGTGCCAGCAGCCGAGTCACTAATGGGGAAGCTTTCTTT.

The sample holds a few counts of this clonotype. V and J are TRBV9 and TRBJ1-2; possible D gene TRBD1, 5 bases. The V and J ends lost 3 bases and 7 bases respectively, with 16 bases between them. The CDR3 loop spans 14 amino acids. Germline-derived CDR1 and CDR2 are SGDLS and YYNGEE. For the CDR3, the DNA is TGTGCCAGCAGCGCAACCAGGGATTTAGGTGGCTACACCTTC. Amino acid sequence: CASSATRDLGGYTF.

V and J are TRBV13 and TRBJ2-7; 9 bases map to TRBD1. The germline gives CDR1 PRHDT, CDR2 FYEKMQ (reference sequence). The V and J ends lost 2 bases and 4 bases, in that order; junction bases with no gene match: 9. This CDR3 is 16 amino acids long. CDR3: CASSLTLTGGIYEQYF. In DNA form, the CDR3 reads TGTGCCAGCAGCTTAACCTTGACAGGGGGTATTTACGAGCAGTACTTC.

This clonotype showed up many times. This rearrangement joins TRBV15 to TRBJ1-5; D is undetermined. This CDR3 comprises 15 residues. V lost 6 bases and J lost 0, with 12 bases in between. From germline, CDR1 is LNHNV and CDR2 YYDKDF (reference sequence). The chain's CDR3 is CATRQYSYSNQPQHF. The CDR3 nucleotides read TGTGCCACCAGACAGTACTCGTATAGCAATCAGCCCCAGCATTTT.

This clonotype was detected only a few times. The chain couples TRBV4-3 to TRBJ2-7, with 8 bases fitting TRBD1. With 0 bases clipped from V and 9 bases from J, the junction kept 7 bases outside the gene matches. The CDR3 contains 14 residues. The germline CDR1 and CDR2 sequences are LGHNA and YSLEER. CDR3 bases: TGCGCCAGCAGCCAAGATGCGGCAGGGGGCGGGCAGTACTTC. It codes for CASSQDAAGGGQYF.

V and J are TRBV11-2 and TRBJ1-4, with 7 bases that match TRBD1. Germline CDR1 is SGHAT and CDR2 is FQNNGV. This CDR3 has 14 amino acids. Trimming removed 5 bases from V and 4 bases from J; junction bases left unmatched: 4. In DNA form, the CDR3 reads TGTGCCAGCAGCCCGGACAGGAATAATGAAAAACTGTTTTTT. Encoded protein: CASSPDRNNEKLFF.

This clonotype was seen many times. CDR3 region: CASSPTGGSSYEQYF. Here the CDR3 DNA reads TGCGCCAGCAGCCCGACAGGGGGGAGCTCCTACGAGCAGTACTTC. The chain combines TRBV4-1 with TRBJ2-7; 9 positions agree with TRBD1. Germline CDR1 and CDR2: MGHRA and YSYEKL. There are 15 residues in the CDR3. Trimming at V came to 4 bases and at J to 0 bases, leaving 4 bases not matched to a gene.

V usage is TRBV10-3 and J usage is TRBJ1-1, with D unclear. The CDR3 runs to 13 residues. Germline assignment: CDR1 ENHRY and CDR2 SYGVKD. Trimming pared 7 bases from V and 9 bases from J, leaving 18 bases between. The CDR3 spells CAITPGPAEKAFF. The CDR3 nucleotides read TGTGCCATCACTCCGGGCCCTGCCGAGAAAGCTTTCTTT.

The J gene is TRBJ1-5, the V gene TRBV7-2; TRBD1 matches at 10 bases. Looked up from germline, CDR1 is SGHTA and CDR2 is FQGNSA. Unmatched junction bases numbered 3, after V lost 2 bases and J lost 5 bases. This CDR3 is built from 15 residues. CDR3 residues: CASSLWTGGDQPQHF. CDR3 coding DNA: TGTGCCAGCAGCTTATGGACAGGGGGGGATCAGCCCCAGCATTTT.

The CDR3 reads CASVSLAGEGTQYF. The DNA of the CDR3 is TGTGCCAGCGTGTCCCTAGCGGGAGAGGGGACCCAGTACTTC. This chain joins TRBV3-1 and TRBJ2-5, with 10 bases aligning to TRBD2. This CDR3 has 14 amino acids. The germline gives CDR1 LGHDT, CDR2 YNNKEL (reference sequence). The J segment lost 7 bases and the V segment lost 8 bases, leaving 10 bases of the junction unmatched.

The rearrangement uses TRBV5-5 and TRBJ1-1; no reliable D call. The CDR3 length is 14 residues. Trimming removed 1 base from V and 4 bases from J, with 11 bases in between. Germline CDR1 reads SGHKS; CDR2 reads YYEKEE (reference sequence). The CDR3 protein is CASSLSVPPTEAFF. In nucleotides, the CDR3 is TGTGCCAGCAGCTTGTCGGTCCCTCCCACTGAAGCTTTCTTT.

This sequence joins TRBV3-1 and TRBJ1-5; perhaps TRBD1 as D (5 bases). This CDR3 is built from 13 residues. The V end was cut by 3 bases, the J end by 7 bases, with 10 bases between. From germline, CDR1 is LGHDT and CDR2 YNNKEL (reference sequence). The CDR3 DNA reads TGTGCCAGCAGCCACCGCTGGGGCCAGCCCCAGCATTTT. The encoded protein is CASSHRWGQPQHF. Full variable domain (remainder filled in from reference TRBV3-1 and TRBJ1-5): DTAVSQTPKYLVTQMGNDKSIKCEQNLGHDTMYWYKQDSKKFLKIMFSYNNKELIINETVPNRFSPKSPDKAHLNLHINSLELGDSAVYFCASSHRWGQPQHFGDGTRLSIL.

In this sample, this clonotype turned up a few times. The junction does not match germline at one end; this may be a read error. The rearrangement links TRBV29-1 to TRBJ2-3, with 8 bases aligning to TRBD2. Germline V gene lookup returns CDR1 SQVTM and CDR2 ANQGSEA. This CDR3 has 14 residues. CDR3 amino acids: CSVQEAGGTDTQYF. The CDR3 nucleotides read TGCAGCGTTCAAGAGGCGGGAGGAACAGATACGCAGTATTTT.

This clonotype came up a few times. The rearrangement links TRBV6-2 or TRBV6-3 to TRBJ2-3; D gene uncertain. CDR3 size: 14 residues. In germline, CDR1 is MNHEY, CDR2 SVGEGT. Trimming pared 4 bases from V and 2 bases from J, leaving 10 bases between. CDR3 residues: CASSFLPVTDTQYF. CDR3 sequence (DNA): TGTGCCAGCAGTTTCCTGCCGGTCACAGATACGCAGTATTTT.

Only a few counts were recorded for this clonotype. The chain couples TRBV7-7 to TRBJ2-5; TRBD1 might be the D (5 bases). Per the germline V gene, CDR1 is SSHAT and CDR2 is FNYEAQ (reference sequence). V lost 5 bases and J lost 5, with 15 bases in between. This CDR3 region has 14 residues. CDR3 nucleotides: TGTGCCAGCAGCCCCAGGGTTGAGGCGGAGACCCAGTACTTC. It translates to CASSPRVEAETQYF.

The J gene is TRBJ2-7, the V gene TRBV7-2; tentatively, D is TRBD1 or TRBD2 (5 bases each). CDR3 length: 14 residues. V lost 5 bases to trimming and J lost 2 bases, with 13 bases between them. Per the germline V gene, CDR1 is SGHTA and CDR2 is FQGNSA. In DNA, the CDR3 is TGTGCCAGCAGCCCTCGGGACCAAACCTACGAGCAGTACTTC. It is translated as CASSPRDQTYEQYF. Full variable domain (missing parts from reference TRBV7-2 and TRBJ2-7): GAGVSQSPSNKVTEKGKDVELRCDPISGHTALYWYRQSLGQGLEFLIYFQGNSAPDKSGLPSDRFSAERTGGSVSTLTIQRTQQEDSAVYLCASSPRDQTYEQYFGPGTRLTVT.

This clonotype was counted only a few times. The chain is built from TRBV10-3 and TRBJ2-3, with 7 bases lining up with TRBD1. The CDR3 consists of 13 residues. CDR1 and CDR2 from the germline V gene are ENHRY and SYGVKD. The ends lost 10 bases at V and 0 bases at J; junction bases unmatched: 4. CDR3 sequence (DNA): TGTGCCACCGCAGGGGGTAGCACAGATACGCAGTATTTT. Protein: CATAGGSTDTQYF.

This clonotype was recorded only once. The V and J genes are TRBV20-1 and TRBJ2-3, with 7 positions matching TRBD2. This CDR3 comprises 16 residues. The ends lost 3 bases at V and 6 bases at J; junction bases unmatched: 15. The germline gives CDR1 DFQATT, CDR2 SNEGSKA (reference sequence). CDR3 in amino acids: CSARGFSAGAADTQYF. The CDR3 DNA follows: TGCAGTGCTAGGGGCTTTAGTGCGGGAGCTGCCGATACGCAGTATTTT.

The chain joins TRBV7-9 to TRBJ1-1; D not certain. The germline CDR1 and CDR2 sequences are SEHNR and FQNEAQ (reference sequence). Trimming took 1 base from V and 0 from J, leaving 15 bases between them. This CDR3 region has 17 residues. DNA of the CDR3: TGTGCCAGCAGCTTAGAGGTGCGGCGCCCCATGAACACTGAAGCTTTCTTT. The encoded protein is CASSLEVRRPMNTEAFF.

This clonotype was detected a few times. This rearrangement joins TRBV20-1 to TRBJ2-4; D may be TRBD1 (6 bases). The CDR3 runs to 15 residues. V was cut by 6 bases and J by 8 bases, with 23 bases left in between. Germline values: CDR1 DFQATT, CDR2 SNEGSKA (reference sequence). The CDR3 region is CSAPDRYQPLDIQYF. The CDR3 DNA is TGCAGTGCACCCGACAGGTACCAACCTTTAGACATTCAGTACTTC.

This clonotype was observed a handful of times. The chain uses TRBV7-2 and TRBJ1-2; D is uncertain. This CDR3 has 16 amino acids. With 4 bases removed from V and 7 bases from J, the gap between germline ends came to 22 bases. Germline V gene lookup returns CDR1 SGHTA and CDR2 FQGNSA. The CDR3 is CASSSPRAPTSVGYTF. Written as DNA, the CDR3 is TGTGCCAGCAGCTCCCCCCGGGCCCCTACCTCGGTTGGCTACACCTTC.

This clonotype was recorded a few times. V is TRBV6-5 and J is TRBJ2-7; tentative D call: TRBD1 (5 bases). The CDR3 extends over 16 amino acids. The germline V gene encodes CDR1 MNHEY and CDR2 SVGAGI. V was pared by 4 bases and J by 2 bases, with 18 bases between. The CDR3 loop is CASSSPGPPNPYEQYF. The DNA of the CDR3 is TGTGCCAGCAGTTCCCCAGGGCCCCCCAACCCCTACGAGCAGTACTTC.

The table lists this clonotype with a few counts. The chain links TRBV27 to TRBJ2-2; the match to TRBD1 covers 8 bases. With V trimmed by 4 bases and J by 6 bases, 4 bases remained unmatched. Looked up from germline, CDR1 is MNHEY and CDR2 is SMNVEV (reference sequence). There are 14 residues in the CDR3. The CDR3 sequence: CASSWTGIAGELFF. The CDR3 DNA reads TGTGCCAGCAGTTGGACAGGGATCGCCGGGGAGCTGTTTTTT.

V and J are TRBV7-2 and TRBJ2-1; D ambiguous. V was pared by 7 bases and J by 7 bases, with 14 bases between. The length of the CDR3 is 13 residues. In germline, CDR1 is SGHTA, CDR2 FQGNSA. This chain's CDR3 is CASTPGTANEQFF. The CDR3 DNA reads TGTGCCAGCACCCCCGGCACCGCAAATGAGCAGTTCTTC.